A single sample is the source of the 9 T cell receptor beta chains below, sequenced in a study of siplizumab effects on memory and regulatory T cells. The method was immunoSEQ multiplex PCR; TCRdb's version includes in-frame clones alone and lacks a portion of them. The table records about 120,000 clones, 90% to 95% of them present only once. Sequencing used non-Treg CD4+ T cells sorted from blood. These receptors originate from a human donor in good health.

The V call is TRBV27, the J call TRBJ1-5; D is undetermined. The CDR3 length is 14 residues. Germline lookup yields CDR1 MNHEY and CDR2 SMNVEV (reference sequence). The germline V and J ends were trimmed by 0 bases and 4 bases, with 7 bases remaining between them. CDR3 sequence reads: CASSLSAWNQPQHF. CDR3 nucleotides: TGTGCCAGCAGTTTATCGGCGTGGAATCAGCCCCAGCATTTT.

V usage is TRBV5-1 and J usage is TRBJ1-1; D unclear. CDR1 SGHRS and CDR2 YFSETQ come from the germline V gene. This CDR3 is 11 amino acids long. V was cut by 8 bases and J by 1 base, with 6 bases left in between. The CDR3 here is CASRENTEAFF. The CDR3 coding sequence is TGCGCCAGTAGAGAGAACACTGAAGCTTTCTTT.

The rearrangement links TRBV2 to TRBJ2-5, with 7 bases fitting TRBD2. The J call may be wrong; the DNA end is better matched by TRBJ2-7. Germline CDR1 SNHLY, CDR2 FYNNEI. This CDR3 region has 12 residues. The CDR3 reads CAGRGRDYEQYF. CDR3 nucleotides: TGTGCCGGGAGGGGCAGGGACTACGAGCAGTACTTC.

V usage is TRBV6-5 and J usage is TRBJ1-2; 7 positions match TRBD1. In germline, CDR1 is MNHEY, CDR2 SVGAGI. The CDR3 consists of 15 residues. With V trimmed by 5 bases and J by 0 bases, 6 bases remained unmatched. The CDR3 sequence is CASSPTGATNYGYTF. The CDR3 bases are TGTGCCAGCAGTCCTACAGGGGCAACTAACTATGGCTACACCTTC.

This chain joins TRBV19 and TRBJ1-5; tentative D call: TRBD1 (5 bases). The CDR3 consists of 14 residues. Between the trimmed V and J ends, which lost 9 bases and 11 bases, there was a span of 23 bases. CDR1 is LNHDA and CDR2 is SQIVND in the germline V gene (reference sequence). The chain's CDR3 is CASKPGQGGLTQHF. CDR3 nucleotides: TGTGCCAGCAAGCCAGGTCAGGGCGGGCTAACCCAGCATTTT.

The chain employs TRBV5-1 and TRBJ1-1, with a possible D match to TRBD1 (6 bases). Germline loops: CDR1 SGHRS, CDR2 YFSETQ. The CDR3 extends over 14 amino acids. The ends were cut back, 6 bases at V and 0 bases at J, with 12 bases in the middle. This CDR3 reads CASTKEGVNTEAFF. The CDR3 nucleotides read TGCGCCAGCACAAAAGAGGGGGTGAACACTGAAGCTTTCTTT.

This clone was recorded only once. V gene TRBV7-2 combines with J gene TRBJ2-3, with D perhaps matching TRBD2 (5 bases). This CDR3 has 14 residues. V gave up 0 bases and J gave up 4 bases, with 8 bases separating them. The germline CDR1 and CDR2 sequences are SGHTA and FQGNSA. CDR3 loop: CASSLAGSADTQYF. The CDR3, as DNA: TGTGCCAGCAGCTTAGCGGGGAGCGCAGATACGCAGTATTTT.

The J gene is TRBJ1-4, the V gene TRBV28; no clear D. The CDR3 runs to 11 residues. CDR1 and CDR2 from the germline V gene are MDHEN and SYDVKM. V dropped 6 bases and J dropped 5 bases, with 4 bases sitting between them. In nucleotides, the CDR3 is TGTGCCAGCAGGGGAAATGAAAAACTGTTTTTT. Its translation is CASRGNEKLFF.

This clone came up once. The V and J genes are TRBV19 and TRBJ1-2, with 8 bases identical to TRBD1. CDR1 is LNHDA, CDR2 SQIVND, per germline (reference sequence). J was trimmed by 7 bases and V by 5 bases; bases with no gene match: 9. The length of the CDR3 is 14 residues. The CDR3 DNA reads TGTGCCAGTAGTGCGAAGACAGGGGCTGGTGGCTACACCTTC. This sequence encodes CASSAKTGAGGYTF.